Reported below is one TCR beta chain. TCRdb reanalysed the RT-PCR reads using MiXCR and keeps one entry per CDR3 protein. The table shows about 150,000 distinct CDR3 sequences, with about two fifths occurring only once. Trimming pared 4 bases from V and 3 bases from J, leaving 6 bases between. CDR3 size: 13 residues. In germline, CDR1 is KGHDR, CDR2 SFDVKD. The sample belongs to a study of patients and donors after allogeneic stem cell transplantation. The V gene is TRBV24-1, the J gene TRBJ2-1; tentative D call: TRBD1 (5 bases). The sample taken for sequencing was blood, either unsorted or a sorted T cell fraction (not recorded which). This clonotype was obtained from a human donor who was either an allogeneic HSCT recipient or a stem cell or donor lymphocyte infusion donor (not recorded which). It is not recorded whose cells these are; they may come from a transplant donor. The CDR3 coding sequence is TGTGCCACCAGTGACGGACACTACAATGAGCAGTTCTTC. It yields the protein CATSDGHYNEQFF.